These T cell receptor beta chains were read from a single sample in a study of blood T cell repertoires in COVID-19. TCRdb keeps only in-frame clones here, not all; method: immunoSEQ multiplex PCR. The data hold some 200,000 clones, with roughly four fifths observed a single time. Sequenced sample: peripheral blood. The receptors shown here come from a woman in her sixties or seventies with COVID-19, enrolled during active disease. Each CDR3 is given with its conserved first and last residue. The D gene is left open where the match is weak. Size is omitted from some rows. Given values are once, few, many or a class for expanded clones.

CDR3nt: TGTGCCAGCAGCCAACAGTCGGGACTCCTTCCCGGGGAGCTGTTTTTT; CDR3aa: CASSQQSGLLPGELFF; j_gene: TRBJ2-2; d_gene: .; abundance: .; v_gene: TRBV4-2
CDR3nt: TGTGCCAGCAGCTCCTACTTGGCCGGGGAGCTGTTTTTT; CDR3aa: CASSSYLAGELFF; j_gene: TRBJ2-2; d_gene: .; abundance: few; v_gene: TRBV7-3
CDR3nt: TGTGCCAGCAGTTACTCGAGAAACCGACTGAACGACGAGCAGTACTTC; CDR3aa: CASSYSRNRLNDEQYF; j_gene: TRBJ2-7; d_gene: .; abundance: .; v_gene: TRBV6-2/TRBV6-3
CDR3nt: TGTGCCAGTAGAGGGTCAGTCGGGAACCGAAATCAGCCCCAGCATTTT; CDR3aa: CASRGSVGNRNQPQHF; j_gene: TRBJ1-5; d_gene: .; abundance: .; v_gene: TRBV19
CDR3nt: TGTGCCAGCAGTTACCGGTTACCTGATGAAAAACTGTTTTTT; CDR3aa: CASSYRLPDEKLFF; j_gene: TRBJ1-4; d_gene: .; abundance: .; v_gene: TRBV6-6
CDR3nt: TGTGCCACCAGTGAAGGACTATGGCAAGAGACCCAGTACTTC; CDR3aa: CATSEGLWQETQYF; j_gene: TRBJ2-5; d_gene: .; abundance: .; v_gene: TRBV24-1
CDR3nt: TGTGCCAGTAGTTCACGAAGGAGGGGCTCTGGGGCCAACGTCCTGACTTTC; CDR3aa: CASSSRRRGSGANVLTF; j_gene: TRBJ2-6; d_gene: .; abundance: .; v_gene: TRBV19
CDR3nt: TGTGCCAGCAGTACAGGGGGCTTGGGGGAAAAACTGTTTTTT; CDR3aa: CASSTGGLGEKLFF; j_gene: TRBJ1-4; d_gene: TRBD1; abundance: few; v_gene: TRBV6-5
CDR3nt: TGTGCCAGCAATAGCGCAGATACGCAGTATTTT; CDR3aa: CASNSADTQYF; j_gene: TRBJ2-3; d_gene: .; abundance: .; v_gene: TRBV2
CDR3nt: TGTGCCAGCAGCCCGCGGGATGGGTTGGCCCAGCATTTT; CDR3aa: CASSPRDGLAQHF; j_gene: TRBJ1-5; d_gene: .; abundance: once; v_gene: TRBV6-2/TRBV6-3
CDR3nt: TGTGCCACCAGTGACCCCGCAGCTAGCGCGCACAATGAGCAGTTCTTC; CDR3aa: CATSDPAASAHNEQFF; j_gene: TRBJ2-1; d_gene: .; abundance: .; v_gene: TRBV24-1
CDR3nt: TGCGCCAGCAGCTTGGGAATACAGGGGGCATATGAAAAACTGTTTTTT; CDR3aa: CASSLGIQGAYEKLFF; j_gene: TRBJ1-4; d_gene: TRBD1; abundance: .; v_gene: TRBV5-1
CDR3nt: TGTGCCCGTTCGGGGGAGAGTAATTCACCCCTCCACTTT; CDR3aa: CARSGESNSPLHF; j_gene: TRBJ1-6; d_gene: .; abundance: .; v_gene: TRBV30
CDR3nt: TGTGCCAGCAGTTTATTGGGGGACCCTGGACAGGGAGAAGTAAAACTGTTTTTT; CDR3aa: CASSLLGDPGQGEVKLFF; j_gene: TRBJ1-4; d_gene: TRBD1; abundance: .; v_gene: TRBV27
CDR3nt: TGTGCCAGCAAAGAGGCCCTGAACACTGAAGCTTTCTTT; CDR3aa: CASKEALNTEAFF; j_gene: TRBJ1-1; d_gene: .; abundance: .; v_gene: TRBV7-2
CDR3nt: TGTGCCATCAGTGAGGGACAGGGGTGCACCTTC; CDR3aa: CAISEGQGCTF; j_gene: TRBJ1-2; d_gene: TRBD1; abundance: .; v_gene: TRBV10-3
CDR3nt: TGTGCCAGCAGCCTAACCCCGGACAGAGTCTCTGGAAACACCATATATTTT; CDR3aa: CASSLTPDRVSGNTIYF; j_gene: TRBJ1-3; d_gene: .; abundance: .; v_gene: TRBV5-6
CDR3nt: TGCAGCGTTGTGGGAGGGTTCGGCTACGAGCAGTACTTC; CDR3aa: CSVVGGFGYEQYF; j_gene: TRBJ2-7; d_gene: TRBD2; abundance: once; v_gene: TRBV29-1
CDR3nt: TGTGCCAGCAGCATAGCGGGAGGGGCTCAAAGCACAGATACGCAGTATTTT; CDR3aa: CASSIAGGAQSTDTQYF; j_gene: TRBJ2-3; d_gene: TRBD2; abundance: .; v_gene: TRBV28
CDR3nt: TGTGCCAGCAGGGGGACTTCACGGGAAAACACCATATATTTT; CDR3aa: CASRGTSRENTIYF; j_gene: TRBJ1-3; d_gene: .; abundance: .; v_gene: TRBV2
CDR3nt: TGCGCCAGCAGCTCCGGACAGGGGACGGGGCCCCAGCATTTT; CDR3aa: CASSSGQGTGPQHF; j_gene: TRBJ1-5; d_gene: TRBD1; abundance: few; v_gene: TRBV5-1
CDR3nt: TGTGCCACCGAGAACTTTACAGGGGGTGACAATGAGCAGTTCTTC; CDR3aa: CATENFTGGDNEQFF; j_gene: TRBJ2-1; d_gene: TRBD1; abundance: .; v_gene: TRBV15
CDR3nt: TGTGCCAGCTCATCGAAGGACCGGGGACAGGGTCGGTCACCCCTCCACTTT; CDR3aa: CASSSKDRGQGRSPLHF; j_gene: TRBJ1-6; d_gene: TRBD1; abundance: .; v_gene: TRBV18
CDR3nt: TGTGCCAGTAGCCCTACAGGGGGATGGACTGAAGCTTTCTTT; CDR3aa: CASSPTGGWTEAFF; j_gene: TRBJ1-1; d_gene: TRBD1; abundance: .; v_gene: TRBV19
CDR3nt: TGTGCCAGCAGCCAATGGCTGATCACAGATACGCAGTATTTT; CDR3aa: CASSQWLITDTQYF; j_gene: TRBJ2-3; d_gene: .; abundance: .; v_gene: TRBV14
CDR3nt: TGTGCCAGCAGCCACTCCCGGTCACCCGCGGGACAGGGAGCCGGGGAGCTGTTTTTT; CDR3aa: CASSHSRSPAGQGAGELFF; j_gene: TRBJ2-2; d_gene: TRBD1; abundance: .; v_gene: TRBV11-3
CDR3nt: TGTGCCAGCTCCCCTTCTTCGGATGGAGACAATGAGCAGTTCTTC; CDR3aa: CASSPSSDGDNEQFF; j_gene: TRBJ2-1; d_gene: .; abundance: .; v_gene: TRBV18
CDR3nt: TGTGCCAGCACCAAAGCGGGAGGAGTACAAGAGACCCAGTACTTC; CDR3aa: CASTKAGGVQETQYF; j_gene: TRBJ2-5; d_gene: TRBD2; abundance: once; v_gene: TRBV7-9
CDR3nt: TGTGCCAGCTCACCAAGACAGGGGGCGAACACTGAAGCTTTCTTT; CDR3aa: CASSPRQGANTEAFF; j_gene: TRBJ1-1; d_gene: TRBD1; abundance: .; v_gene: TRBV18
CDR3nt: TGCGCCAGCAGCCAAGATTTAGGGGCCACCACAGATACGCAGTATTTT; CDR3aa: CASSQDLGATTDTQYF; j_gene: TRBJ2-3; d_gene: .; abundance: .; v_gene: TRBV4-3
CDR3nt: TGTGCCAGCAGCTTAGATCCTAGGACTAGCGTCGAGCAGTTCTTC; CDR3aa: CASSLDPRTSVEQFF; j_gene: TRBJ2-1; d_gene: TRBD2; abundance: .; v_gene: TRBV11-3
CDR3nt: TGTGCCAGCAGCTTAGGCGGGAGAATAATTAATGAGCAGTTCTTC; CDR3aa: CASSLGGRIINEQFF; j_gene: TRBJ2-1; d_gene: TRBD2; abundance: .; v_gene: TRBV7-9
CDR3nt: TGTGCCAGCAGTGAAGCCCGCGGTGACTTC; CDR3aa: CASSEARGDF; j_gene: TRBJ2-5; d_gene: .; abundance: .; v_gene: TRBV2
CDR3nt: TGCGCCAGCAGCTTTTCGGCAGGGAATGGGGAAAAACTGTTTTTT; CDR3aa: CASSFSAGNGEKLFF; j_gene: TRBJ1-4; d_gene: .; abundance: .; v_gene: TRBV5-1
CDR3nt: TGTGCCAGCAGCCGGGCAGGGCAACAAGGAAACACCATATATTTT; CDR3aa: CASSRAGQQGNTIYF; j_gene: TRBJ1-3; d_gene: .; abundance: .; v_gene: TRBV28
CDR3nt: TGTGCCAGCAGCGGACGGACAGGGGAGAATGAAAAACTGTTTTTT; CDR3aa: CASSGRTGENEKLFF; j_gene: TRBJ1-4; d_gene: TRBD1; abundance: .; v_gene: TRBV7-2
CDR3nt: TGCGCCAGCAGGTTTTCGACCGGGACTAACTACGAGCAGTACTTC; CDR3aa: CASRFSTGTNYEQYF; j_gene: TRBJ2-7; d_gene: TRBD2; abundance: .; v_gene: TRBV5-1
CDR3nt: TGTGCCAGCAGGATCACAGGGATACCTGAAGCTTTCTTT; CDR3aa: CASRITGIPEAFF; j_gene: TRBJ1-1; d_gene: .; abundance: .; v_gene: TRBV2
CDR3nt: TGTGCCAGCAGTTACCTTATCCGGGACAGGTACACCGGGGAGCTGTTTTTT; CDR3aa: CASSYLIRDRYTGELFF; j_gene: TRBJ2-2; d_gene: TRBD1; abundance: few; v_gene: TRBV6-2/TRBV6-3
CDR3nt: TGTGCCAGCAGCCCACAGGGGATAACTAGCACAGATACGCAGTATTTT; CDR3aa: CASSPQGITSTDTQYF; j_gene: TRBJ2-3; d_gene: TRBD1; abundance: once; v_gene: TRBV2
CDR3nt: TGCGCCAGCAGCAACAAGGGACAGGGCTATGGCTACACCTTC; CDR3aa: CASSNKGQGYGYTF; j_gene: TRBJ1-2; d_gene: TRBD1; abundance: .; v_gene: TRBV5-1
CDR3nt: TGTGCCAGTAGTATGGGGGACAGGGCGAACACTGAAGCTTTCTTT; CDR3aa: CASSMGDRANTEAFF; j_gene: TRBJ1-1; d_gene: TRBD1; abundance: .; v_gene: TRBV19
CDR3nt: TGTGCCAGCTCACCAGCGGGAAACACCGGGGAGCTGTTTTTT; CDR3aa: CASSPAGNTGELFF; j_gene: TRBJ2-2; d_gene: .; abundance: .; v_gene: TRBV18
CDR3nt: TGTGCCAGTAGTATTCAACACCTAGGGGGCAATCAGCCCCAGCATTTT; CDR3aa: CASSIQHLGGNQPQHF; j_gene: TRBJ1-5; d_gene: .; abundance: .; v_gene: TRBV19
CDR3nt: TGCAGTGCTAGTTATACTAGCGGGTTTTACGAGCAGTACTTC; CDR3aa: CSASYTSGFYEQYF; j_gene: TRBJ2-7; d_gene: TRBD2; abundance: .; v_gene: TRBV20-1
CDR3nt: TGTGCCAGCAGGAAGGGAGGAGAGACCCAGTACTTC; CDR3aa: CASRKGGETQYF; j_gene: TRBJ2-5; d_gene: .; abundance: .; v_gene: TRBV2
CDR3nt: TGTGCCAGCAGTGATGTCGGACAGAGGGGAAACACCATATATTTT; CDR3aa: CASSDVGQRGNTIYF; j_gene: TRBJ1-3; d_gene: .; abundance: .; v_gene: TRBV2